The entry below describes one TCR beta chain. The sample is drawn from a study of cytomegalovirus exposure and HLA in healthy donors. The CDR3 covers 18 residues. The V and J ends lost 1 base and 0 bases respectively, with 19 bases between them. Germline loops: CDR1 SGHRS, CDR2 YFSETQ. The assay was immunoSEQ multiplex PCR, and TCRdb's table has in-frame clones only and misses some. Counted here are about 180,000 clones, around nine tenths occurring once; the ten biggest clones make up roughly 2.6%. The source of this sequence is a man aged 18 to 30 in good health and CMV-seropositive. Sequencing was performed on PBMCs. The chain couples TRBV5-1 to TRBJ1-1, with D hard to call. The CDR3 bases are TGCGCCAGCAGCTTGCCTTGGCCAGGAAGGAACATGAACACTGAAGCTTTCTTT. Its translation: CASSLPWPGRNMNTEAFF.